The 12 T cell receptor beta chains in this list originate from one sample, sequenced in a study of T-cell reconstitution after alpha-beta-depleted transplantation in children. For TCRbeta, the library was prepared with unique molecular identifiers. A single record per CDR3 protein comes from TCRdb applying MiXCR to the PCR reads. Seen here are about 110,000 distinct CDR3 sequences, 10% to 13% observed once, and the top ten hold approximately 7.6%. The sequencing here drew on PBMCs from the stem cell graft donor, taken from the stem cell graft. Receptors were obtained from a human donor who donated a stem cell graft to a child with acute lymphoblastic leukemia.

This clonotype was recorded many times. This chain joins TRBV24-1 and TRBJ2-1, with 8 bases identical to TRBD1. CDR3 length: 16 residues. Germline CDR1 is KGHDR and CDR2 is SFDVKD. V gave up 3 bases and J gave up 0 bases; unmatched junction bases: 3. The CDR3 DNA sequence: TGTGCCACCAGTGATACCGGGACAGGCTCCTACAATGAGCAGTTCTTC. It translates to CATSDTGTGSYNEQFF.

The table lists this clonotype with many counts. The chain combines TRBV11-2 with TRBJ1-4; TRBD1 might be the D (5 bases). Germline V gives CDR1 SGHAT, CDR2 FQNNGV. The CDR3 extends over 15 amino acids. Trimming left V 6 bases short and J 13 bases short, with 24 bases between. Written as DNA, the CDR3 is TGTGCCAGCAGTGGCGGCAGGGAACTTCGGCGAGGACTGTTTTTT. Translating it yields CASSGGRELRRGLFF. Supplemented by reference TRBV11-2 and TRBJ1-4, the full variable domain reads EAGVAQSPRYKIIEKRQSVAFWCNPISGHATLYWYQQILGQGPKLLIQFQNNGVVDDSQLPKDRFSAERLKGVDSTLKIQPAKLEDSAVYLCASSGGRELRRGLFFGSGTQLSVL.

This clonotype was recorded at least ten times. This chain joins TRBV20-1 and TRBJ1-4, with 9 bases matching TRBD1. Germline trimming cut 4 bases from V and 8 bases from J; bases unmatched to any gene: 8. This CDR3 is 14 amino acids long. From germline, CDR1 is DFQATT and CDR2 SNEGSKA (reference sequence). CDR3 sequence: CSAKTTGGNEKLFF. CDR3 bases: TGCAGTGCTAAGACGACAGGGGGGAACGAAAAACTGTTTTTT.

The V and J genes are TRBV7-6 and TRBJ2-1; tentatively, D is TRBD1 (6 bases). There are 14 residues in the CDR3. Deletions cut 1 base from V and 6 bases from J, with 10 bases between. Germline V gives CDR1 SGHVS, CDR2 FNYEAQ. CDR3 in DNA: TGTGCCAGCAGCTTAGACCAGGGGAGCAATGAGCAGTTCTTC. This gives the protein CASSLDQGSNEQFF.

A word on this clonotype: A clone one base away is much larger, so this may be a read error. The chain has TRBV29-1 and TRBJ1-1, with D possibly matching TRBD1 (5 bases). Germline CDR1 SQVTM, CDR2 ANQGSEA. CDR3 length: 12 residues. V was shortened by 2 bases and J by 4 bases, with 8 bases between the two germline ends. CDR3 DNA sequence: TGCAGCGTTGAAATGGGGCGCACTGAAGCTTTCTTT. It specifies CSVEMGRTEAFF.

This clonotype showed up many times. The V call is TRBV5-1, the J call TRBJ2-7; D uncertain. The V and J ends lost 0 bases and 2 bases respectively, with 12 bases between them. From germline, CDR1 is SGHRS and CDR2 YFSETQ. CDR3 size: 15 residues. DNA for the CDR3: TGCGCCAGCAGCTTGGAAGCCTCGTGGACCTACGAGCAGTACTTC. It yields the protein CASSLEASWTYEQYF.

This clonotype was recorded many times. V and J are TRBV20-1 and TRBJ2-7; 8 nucleotides align to TRBD1. CDR3 length: 15 residues. The V gene's germline CDR1 is DFQATT and CDR2 SNEGSKA (reference sequence). Trimming removed 2 bases from V and 0 bases from J; junction bases left unmatched: 6. The CDR3 sequence is CSARNRDRSSYEQYF. CDR3 in DNA: TGCAGTGCTAGAAACCGGGACAGGAGCTCCTACGAGCAGTACTTC.

In this sample, this clonotype turned up many times. The V call is TRBV11-3, the J call TRBJ2-5, with a weak D call TRBD1 (6 bases). V gave up 5 bases and J gave up 5 bases, with 9 bases separating them. Germline V lookup: CDR1 SGHNT, CDR2 YENEEA. This CDR3 comprises 12 residues. The DNA of the CDR3 is TGTGCCAGCAGCATTGGGGGCGAGACCCAGTACTTC. This translates into CASSIGGETQYF.

This clonotype has ten or more counts. The chain links TRBV7-2 to TRBJ1-2, with TRBD1 matching over 8 bases. Germline assignment: CDR1 SGHTA and CDR2 FQGNSA. V gave up 5 bases and J gave up 0 bases; unmatched junction bases: 8. This CDR3 region has 16 residues. The CDR3 is CASSPQGASSNYGYTF. The CDR3 DNA follows: TGTGCCAGCAGCCCTCAGGGGGCGAGCTCTAACTATGGCTACACCTTC.

This clonotype was seen at least ten times. The chain has TRBV12-3 or TRBV12-4 and TRBJ1-2, with D tentatively TRBD1 (5 bases). V shed 7 bases and J shed 9 bases, with 18 bases lying between them. The CDR3 has 13 amino acids. The CDR3, as DNA: TGTGCCAGCACCTTGACAGAGGCTATGAGCTACACCTTC. Protein: CASTLTEAMSYTF.

This clonotype was recorded at least ten times. The gene calls are TRBV5-6 and TRBJ1-5; 7 bases match TRBD1. V gave up 1 base and J gave up 3 bases; unmatched junction bases: 7. Germline V CDR1 and CDR2: SGHDT, YYEEEE. The CDR3 runs 16 residues. The CDR3 is CASSLRTGLNNQPQHF. The CDR3 DNA is TGTGCCAGCAGCTTGAGGACAGGCCTGAACAATCAGCCCCAGCATTTT.

This clonotype showed up many times. The rearrangement uses TRBV30 and TRBJ1-5, with 9 nucleotides matching TRBD1. Per germline, CDR1 GTSNPN and CDR2 SVGIG (reference sequence). There are 13 residues in the CDR3. The CDR3 nucleotides read TGTGCAATAGACAGGGGGAGCAATCAGCCCCAGCATTTT. It translates to CAIDRGSNQPQHF.